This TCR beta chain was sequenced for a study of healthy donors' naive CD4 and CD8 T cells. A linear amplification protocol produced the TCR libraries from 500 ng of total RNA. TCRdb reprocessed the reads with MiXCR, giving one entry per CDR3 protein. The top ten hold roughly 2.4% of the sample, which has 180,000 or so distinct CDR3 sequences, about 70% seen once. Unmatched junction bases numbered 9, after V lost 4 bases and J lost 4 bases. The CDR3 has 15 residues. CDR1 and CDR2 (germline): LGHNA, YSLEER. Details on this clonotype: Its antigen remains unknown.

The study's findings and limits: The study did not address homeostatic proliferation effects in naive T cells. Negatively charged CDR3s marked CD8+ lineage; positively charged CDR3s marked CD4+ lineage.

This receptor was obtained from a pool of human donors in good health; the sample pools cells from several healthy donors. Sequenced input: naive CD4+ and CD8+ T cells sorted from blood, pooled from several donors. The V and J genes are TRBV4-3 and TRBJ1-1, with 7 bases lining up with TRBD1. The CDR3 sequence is CASSRTVTGATEAFF. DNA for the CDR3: TGCGCCAGCAGCCGAACCGTTACAGGGGCCACTGAAGCTTTCTTT.